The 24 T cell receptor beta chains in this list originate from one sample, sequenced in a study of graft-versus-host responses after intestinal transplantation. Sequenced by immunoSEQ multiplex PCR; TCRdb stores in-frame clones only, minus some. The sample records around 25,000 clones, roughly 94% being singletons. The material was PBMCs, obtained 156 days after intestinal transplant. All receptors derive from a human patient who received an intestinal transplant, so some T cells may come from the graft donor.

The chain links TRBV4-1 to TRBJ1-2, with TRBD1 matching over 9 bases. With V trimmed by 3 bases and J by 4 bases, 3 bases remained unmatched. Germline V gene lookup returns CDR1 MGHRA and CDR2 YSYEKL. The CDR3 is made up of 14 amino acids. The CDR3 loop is CASSHQTGGYGYTF. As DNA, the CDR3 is TGCGCCAGCAGCCACCAGACAGGGGGCTATGGCTACACCTTC.

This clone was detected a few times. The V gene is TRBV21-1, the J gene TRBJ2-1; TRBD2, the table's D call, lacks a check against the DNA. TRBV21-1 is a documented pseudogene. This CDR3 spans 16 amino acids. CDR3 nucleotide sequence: TGTGCCAGCAGCAAAGGAGAGCGGGAGTGTGGCAATGAGCAGTTCTTC. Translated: CASSKGERECGNEQFF.

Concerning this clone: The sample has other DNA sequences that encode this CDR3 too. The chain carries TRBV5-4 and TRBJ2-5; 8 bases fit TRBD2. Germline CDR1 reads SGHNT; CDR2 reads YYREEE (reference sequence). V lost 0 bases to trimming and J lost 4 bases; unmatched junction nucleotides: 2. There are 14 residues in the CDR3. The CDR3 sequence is CASSLAGGGETQYF. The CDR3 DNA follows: TGTGCCAGCAGCTTGGCCGGGGGGGGAGAGACCCAGTACTTC.

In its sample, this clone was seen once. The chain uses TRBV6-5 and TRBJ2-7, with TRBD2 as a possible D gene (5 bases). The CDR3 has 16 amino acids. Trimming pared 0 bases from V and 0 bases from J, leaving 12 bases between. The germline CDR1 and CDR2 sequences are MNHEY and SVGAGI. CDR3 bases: TGTGCCAGCAGTTACTCGACCCTACGGGGCTCCTACGAGCAGTACTTC. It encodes CASSYSTLRGSYEQYF.

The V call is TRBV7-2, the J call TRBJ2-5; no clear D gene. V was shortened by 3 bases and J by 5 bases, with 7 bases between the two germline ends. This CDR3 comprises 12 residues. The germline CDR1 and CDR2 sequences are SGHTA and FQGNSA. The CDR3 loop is CASSFDWETQYF. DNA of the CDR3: TGTGCCAGCAGCTTCGACTGGGAGACCCAGTACTTC. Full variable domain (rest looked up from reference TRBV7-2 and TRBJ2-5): GAGVSQSPSNKVTEKGKDVELRCDPISGHTALYWYRQSLGQGLEFLIYFQGNSAPDKSGLPSDRFSAERTGGSVSTLTIQRTQQEDSAVYLCASSFDWETQYFGPGTRLLVL.

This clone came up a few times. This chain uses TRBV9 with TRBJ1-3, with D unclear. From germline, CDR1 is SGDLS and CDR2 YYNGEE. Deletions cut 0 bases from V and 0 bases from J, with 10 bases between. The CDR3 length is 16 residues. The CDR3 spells CASSVGTANSGNTIYF. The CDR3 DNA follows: TGTGCCAGCAGCGTAGGAACAGCCAACTCTGGAAACACCATATATTTT.

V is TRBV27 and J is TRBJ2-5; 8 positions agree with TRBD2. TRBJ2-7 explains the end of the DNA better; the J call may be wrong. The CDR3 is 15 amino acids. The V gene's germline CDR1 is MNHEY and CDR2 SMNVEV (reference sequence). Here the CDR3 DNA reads TGTGCCAGCACCGTTCTAGCGGGTGGGATCTACGAGCAGTACTTC. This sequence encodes CASTVLAGGIYEQYF.

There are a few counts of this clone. The CDR3 reads CASSLQGGPYEQYF. The CDR3 DNA reads TGTGCCAGCAGTTTACAGGGGGGCCCCTACGAGCAGTACTTC. This chain links TRBV27 with TRBJ2-7, with TRBD1 as a possible D gene (7 bases). CDR1 and CDR2 (germline): MNHEY, SMNVEV (reference sequence). The V end was cut by 2 bases, the J end by 2 bases, with 10 bases between. This CDR3 has 14 amino acids.

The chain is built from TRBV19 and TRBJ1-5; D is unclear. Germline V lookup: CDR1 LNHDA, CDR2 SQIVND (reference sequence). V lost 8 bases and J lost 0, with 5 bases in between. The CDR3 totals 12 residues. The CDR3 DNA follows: TGTGCCAGTCGTTATAGCAATCAGCCCCAGCATTTT. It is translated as CASRYSNQPQHF.

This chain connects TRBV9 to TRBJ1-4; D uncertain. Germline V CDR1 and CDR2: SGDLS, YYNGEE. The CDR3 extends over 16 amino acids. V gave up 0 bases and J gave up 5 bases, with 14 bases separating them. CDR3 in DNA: TGTGCCAGCAGCGTAGGGCAGTGGGGTTTGAATGAAAAACTGTTTTTT. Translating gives CASSVGQWGLNEKLFF.

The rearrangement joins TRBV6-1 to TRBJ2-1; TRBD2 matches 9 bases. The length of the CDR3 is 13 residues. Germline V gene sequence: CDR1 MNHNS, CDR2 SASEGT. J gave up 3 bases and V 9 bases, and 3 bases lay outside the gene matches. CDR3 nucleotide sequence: TGTGCCAGTCTAGCGGGGATCTACAATGAGCAGTTCTTC. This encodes CASLAGIYNEQFF.

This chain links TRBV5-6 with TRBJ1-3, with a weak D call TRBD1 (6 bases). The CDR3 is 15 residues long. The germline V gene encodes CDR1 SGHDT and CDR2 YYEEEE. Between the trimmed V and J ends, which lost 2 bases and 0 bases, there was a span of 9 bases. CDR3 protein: CASSFPRGSGNTIYF. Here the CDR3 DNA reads TGTGCCAGCAGCTTTCCCAGGGGCTCTGGAAACACCATATATTTT.

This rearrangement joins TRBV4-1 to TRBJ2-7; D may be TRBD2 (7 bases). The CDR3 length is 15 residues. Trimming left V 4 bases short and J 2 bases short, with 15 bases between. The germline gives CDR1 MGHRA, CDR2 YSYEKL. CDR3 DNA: TGCGCCAGCAGCCGAGGGGGGGCTGGGACCTACGAGCAGTACTTC. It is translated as CASSRGGAGTYEQYF.

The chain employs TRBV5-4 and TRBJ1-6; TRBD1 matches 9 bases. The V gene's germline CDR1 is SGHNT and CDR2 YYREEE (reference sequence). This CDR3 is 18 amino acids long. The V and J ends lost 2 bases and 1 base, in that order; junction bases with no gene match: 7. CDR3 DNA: TGTGCCAGCAGCTTCAACAGGGGGCTGTGGTCCTATAATTCACCCCTCCACTTT. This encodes CASSFNRGLWSYNSPLHF.

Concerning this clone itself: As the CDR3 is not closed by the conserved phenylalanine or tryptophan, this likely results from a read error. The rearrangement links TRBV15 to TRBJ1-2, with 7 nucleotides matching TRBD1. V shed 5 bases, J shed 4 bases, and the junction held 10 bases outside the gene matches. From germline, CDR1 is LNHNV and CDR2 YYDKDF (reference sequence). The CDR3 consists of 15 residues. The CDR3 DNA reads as TGTGCCACCAGCCCCCGGGGACAGCCACTCTATGGCTACACCCTC. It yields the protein CATSPRGQPLYGYTL.

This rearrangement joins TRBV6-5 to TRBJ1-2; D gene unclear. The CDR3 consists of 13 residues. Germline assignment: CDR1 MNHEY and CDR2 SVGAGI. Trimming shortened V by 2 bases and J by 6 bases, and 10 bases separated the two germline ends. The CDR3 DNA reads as TGTGCCAGCAGTTACGGCTGGGGTAATGGCTACACCTTC. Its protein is CASSYGWGNGYTF.

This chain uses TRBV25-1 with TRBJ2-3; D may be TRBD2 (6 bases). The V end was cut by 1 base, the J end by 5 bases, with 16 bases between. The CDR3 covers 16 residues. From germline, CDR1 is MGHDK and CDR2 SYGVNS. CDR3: CASSEWSAGLGDTQYF. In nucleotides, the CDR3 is TGTGCCAGCAGTGAATGGTCTGCGGGATTAGGAGATACGCAGTATTTT.

This CDR3 reads CASSLGLYNEQFF. DNA for the CDR3: TGTGCCAGTAGTCTTGGACTGTACAATGAGCAGTTCTTC. V usage is TRBV19 and J usage is TRBJ2-1; maybe TRBD2 (5 bases). The germline CDR1 and CDR2 sequences are LNHDA and SQIVND (reference sequence). There are 13 residues in the CDR3. V gave up 5 bases and J gave up 4 bases, with 9 bases separating them.

The CDR3 bases are TGTGCTAGTGGTTCCCCGAGACAGGCCACAGATACGCAGTATTTT. Translated: CASGSPRQATDTQYF. The chain has TRBV12-5 and TRBJ2-3; D is perhaps TRBD1 (6 bases). CDR1 LGHNT and CDR2 FRNRAP come from the germline V gene. V lost 4 bases, J lost 2 bases, and 13 bases lay in between. This CDR3 has 15 amino acids. Drawing the rest from reference TRBV12-5 and TRBJ2-3, the complete variable domain is DARVTQTPRHKVTEMGQEVTMRCQPILGHNTVFWYRQTMMQGLELLAYFRNRAPLDDSGMPKDRFSAEMPDATLATLKIQPSEPRDSAVYFCASGSPRQATDTQYFGPGTRLTVL.

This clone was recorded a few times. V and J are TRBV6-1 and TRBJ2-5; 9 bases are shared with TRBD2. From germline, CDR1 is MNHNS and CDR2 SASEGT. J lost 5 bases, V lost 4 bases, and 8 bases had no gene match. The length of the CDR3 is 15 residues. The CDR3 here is CASSASAGGGETQYF. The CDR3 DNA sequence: TGTGCCAGCAGTGCCTCAGCGGGGGGTGGGGAGACCCAGTACTTC.

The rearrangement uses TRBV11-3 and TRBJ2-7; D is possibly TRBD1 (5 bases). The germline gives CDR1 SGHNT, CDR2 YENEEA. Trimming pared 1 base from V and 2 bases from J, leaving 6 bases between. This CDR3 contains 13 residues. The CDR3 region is CASSLGQTYEQYF. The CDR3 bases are TGTGCCAGCAGCTTAGGACAGACCTACGAGCAGTACTTC.

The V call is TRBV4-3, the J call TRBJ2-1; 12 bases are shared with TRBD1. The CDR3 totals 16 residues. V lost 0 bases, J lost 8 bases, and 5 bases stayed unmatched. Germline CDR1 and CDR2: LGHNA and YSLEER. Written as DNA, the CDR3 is TGCGCCAGCAGCCAAGAATCCGGGACAGGGGGCCATGAGCAGTTCTTC. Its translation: CASSQESGTGGHEQFF.

CDR3 nucleotides: TGCGCCAGCAGCCTCAGGGGGGGGAATTTCTACACCTTC. Amino acids: CASSLRGGNFYTF. The J gene is TRBJ1-2, the V gene TRBV4-1; 7 nucleotides match TRBD1. The CDR3 sequence is 13 residues long. V dropped 4 bases and J dropped 10; count of bases not matched to a gene: 9. The V gene's germline CDR1 is MGHRA and CDR2 YSYEKL.

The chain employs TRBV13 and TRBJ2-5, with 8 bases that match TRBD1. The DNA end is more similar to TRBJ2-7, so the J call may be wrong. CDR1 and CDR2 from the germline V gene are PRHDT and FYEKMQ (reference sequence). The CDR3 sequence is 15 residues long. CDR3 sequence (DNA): TGTGCCAGCAGCTTGTCAGGGGGCGGTGAGAACGAGCAGTACTTC. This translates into CASSLSGGGENEQYF.